This is a list of T cell receptor beta chains from one sample in a study of long-term antiretroviral therapy in people with HIV. Generated by immunoSEQ multiplex PCR, the TCRdb table keeps only in-frame clones and is missing some. The table has over 25,000 clones, almost 95% seen once. The sample consisted of unsorted PBMCs, taken around 7.4 years after starting antiretroviral therapy. Source of these receptors: a man over 45 with HIV. The conserved cysteine and the conserved F or W are not part of the CDR3 here. D genes are given only for firm matches.

d_call	v_call	j_call	cdr3_aa
.	TRBV2	TRBJ1-2	ASSEGRNRWYT
.	TRBV10-1	TRBJ1-1	ASSEREGAEAF
.	TRBV27	TRBJ2-5	ASSLEGGQETQY
TRBD1	TRBV4-1	TRBJ1-4	ASSQEQGANEKLF
.	TRBV19	TRBJ1-5	ASSPTGQGRNQPQH
.	TRBV6-1	TRBJ1-2	ASSEVGEGGFFYGYT
.	TRBV29-1	TRBJ2-6	SATLGSDSGANVLT
.	TRBV5-1	TRBJ1-4	ASSLYAAVNEKLF
.	TRBV11-1	TRBJ1-1	ASSSPRLTNTEAF
.	TRBV9	TRBJ1-1	ASSPHLRGGNTEAF
.	TRBV25-1	TRBJ1-5	ASSAGGSNQPQH
.	TRBV25-1	TRBJ1-1	ASSLQTNTEAF
TRBD1	TRBV19	TRBJ1-6	ASSIQGAKVPLH
.	TRBV4-1	TRBJ2-7	ASSQALTPASYEQY
.	TRBV7-2	TRBJ2-1	ASSLLGAGFEQF
.	TRBV9	TRBJ2-4	ASSFREGAKNIQY
TRBD2	TRBV19	TRBJ2-1	ASSAVAGGYDEQF
TRBD1	TRBV29-1	TRBJ1-1	SAPGQGNTEAF
TRBD1	TRBV11-2	TRBJ1-5	ASSRQGNQPQH
.	TRBV7-9	TRBJ1-4	ASSPGAATNEKLF
.	TRBV15	TRBJ1-5	ATHAGADSNQPQH
TRBD1	TRBV6-1	TRBJ2-2	ASSATGKGTGELF
.	TRBV2	TRBJ1-4	ASSFEGPTNEKLF
.	TRBV7-8	TRBJ1-5	ASSSVVRDGPQH
TRBD2	TRBV10-3	TRBJ2-1	AIMERGSSYNEQF
.	TRBV5-1	TRBJ2-3	ASSIPLGTSTDTQY
TRBD1	TRBV5-8	TRBJ2-6	ASRRGQGKGGANVLT
.	TRBV18	TRBJ2-2	ASSPLGTGELF
TRBD1	TRBV28	TRBJ1-1	ASRPGGAGTEAF
TRBD2	TRBV4-2	TRBJ2-3	ASSQDQSSGGVLNTQY
.	TRBV29-1	TRBJ2-2	SVGVDRNTGELF
.	TRBV27	TRBJ2-7	ASSTLSPYEQY
.	TRBV21-1	TRBJ1-3	ASSIPGTGNTIY
.	TRBV6-5	TRBJ2-7	ASSYSGIDEQY
.	TRBV2	TRBJ1-1	ASSYRSNTEAF
TRBD1	TRBV4-3	TRBJ2-6	ASSAHTGGLAGANVLT
.	TRBV13	TRBJ1-1	ASSLRLLTEAF
.	TRBV11-3	TRBJ2-1	ASSSGGSGYNEQF
.	TRBV4-3	TRBJ2-3	ASSPGAESTDTQY
TRBD1	TRBV7-9	TRBJ1-4	ASSLGQGVNEKLF
.	TRBV7-2	TRBJ2-5	ASSFQRQETQY
.	TRBV5-6	TRBJ2-4	ASSLGGPVDIQY
.	TRBV20-1	TRBJ2-3	SARPTDTQY
.	TRBV27	TRBJ1-6	ASSLSRPGFPGSPLH
TRBD1	TRBV29-1	TRBJ1-4	SVETGGGTNEKLF
TRBD1	TRBV18	TRBJ2-7	ASSRTSGQGYEQY
TRBD1	TRBV30	TRBJ1-1	AWNRDSDTEAF
.	TRBV19	TRBJ1-5	ASRSHRPGPQH
.	TRBV2	TRBJ2-2	ASRRDEWPGELF
.	TRBV19	TRBJ2-7	ASSAVHSSYEQY
.	TRBV6-5	TRBJ2-6	ASSYSGATGANVLT
.	TRBV7-9	TRBJ1-4	ASSLARETGSFKLF
.	TRBV29-1	TRBJ2-7	SVVAYQGKGRGYEQY
TRBD1	TRBV7-2	TRBJ2-1	ASRPLRDRGHEQF
.	TRBV5-1	TRBJ1-6	ASSLGSGAGSPLH
.	TRBV11-2	TRBJ2-3	ASSLGGLQFTDTQY
TRBD1	TRBV19	TRBJ2-1	ASSTRRTGIYNEQF
.	TRBV14	TRBJ2-6	ASSQKGFASGANVLT
.	TRBV7-9	TRBJ2-5	ASSQDSSAVQETQY
.	TRBV6-6	TRBJ1-1	ASSPPMGNTEAF